The 13 T cell receptor beta chains reported below all come from one sample, sequenced in a study of graft-versus-host responses after intestinal transplantation (dated by TCRdb to the early 2020s). The library was obtained by the immunoSEQ multiplex PCR assay. TCRdb carries this immuneACCESS record with in-frame sequences only. Its versions omit some clonotypes, under half of them owing to an unresolved V gene in the studies checked, with the rest unexplained. The sample data list approximately 94,000 clones, and roughly 87% of these were observed just once. Roughly 0.95% of the sample is held by the ten biggest clonotypes. Which antigens these TCRs recognize remains unknown. The time point tag for this specimen amounts to: cells obtained before transplantation from donor or recipient. Source: unstimulated CD4+ T cells sorted from spleen or lymph node cells, taken before transplant. These receptors originate from a human donor who was the organ donor for an intestinal transplant.

The chain links TRBV4-1 to TRBJ2-2, with TRBD1 identical over 7 bases. Trimming at V came to 1 base and at J to 3 bases, leaving 5 bases not matched to a gene. The CDR3 extends over 16 amino acids. Germline V gene sequence: CDR1 MGHRA, CDR2 YSYEKL. The CDR3 protein is CASSQGQGYDTGELFF. The CDR3 coding sequence is TGCGCCAGCAGCCAAGGACAGGGCTATGACACCGGGGAGCTGTTTTTT.

This rearrangement joins TRBV28 to TRBJ1-5; 8 bases are a match to TRBD1. J was trimmed by 6 bases and V by 6 bases; bases with no gene match: 7. The CDR3 spans 14 residues. Germline assignment: CDR1 MDHEN and CDR2 SYDVKM. CDR3 nucleotides: TGTGCCAGCAGCTCAGGGGGCGTGAGTCAGCCCCAGCATTTT. Protein: CASSSGGVSQPQHF.

The chain has TRBV28 and TRBJ1-1, with 9 bases identical to TRBD1. The ends lost 1 base at V and 0 bases at J; junction bases unmatched: 6. The germline CDR1 and CDR2 sequences are MDHEN and SYDVKM. This CDR3 contains 17 residues. CDR3: CASSLSGQGRLNTEAFF. The CDR3 coding sequence is TGTGCCAGCAGTTTATCCGGACAGGGGCGCCTGAACACTGAAGCTTTCTTT.

The chain employs TRBV5-1 and TRBJ1-2; 8 bases line up with TRBD1. The CDR3 is 15 amino acids. From germline, CDR1 is SGHRS and CDR2 YFSETQ. Losses at the gene ends were 0 bases for V and 7 bases for J; bases not matched to a gene: 8. CDR3 region: CASSLGGQGRGGYTF. CDR3 in DNA: TGCGCCAGCAGCTTGGGTGGACAGGGAAGGGGTGGCTACACCTTC.

The chain uses TRBV29-1 and TRBJ1-1; D perhaps matches TRBD1 (5 bases). Germline CDR1 is SQVTM and CDR2 is ANQGSEA. The CDR3 runs to 13 residues. The V end was cut by 1 base, the J end by 8 bases, with 14 bases between. The CDR3 region is CSVEVGTATEAFF. The CDR3 DNA is TGCAGCGTTGAAGTGGGGACGGCCACCGAAGCTTTCTTT.

V usage is TRBV19 and J usage is TRBJ1-6; D is unresolved. CDR1 and CDR2 from the germline V gene are LNHDA and SQIVND (reference sequence). The CDR3 runs 15 residues. V lost 3 bases to trimming and J lost 10 bases, with 16 bases between them. The CDR3 loop is CASSIPGRGNSPLHF. The CDR3 DNA sequence: TGTGCCAGTAGTATTCCTGGGCGCGGTAACTCACCCCTCCACTTT. The whole variable domain, filled in from reference TRBV19 and TRBJ1-6, reads DGGITQSPKYLFRKEGQNVTLSCEQNLNHDAMYWYRQDPGQGLRLIYYSQIVNDFQKGDIAEGYSVSREKKESFPLTVTSAQKNPTAFYLCASSIPGRGNSPLHFGNGTRLTVT.

V gene TRBV4-1 combines with J gene TRBJ2-4, with D possibly TRBD1 on 6 matching bases. Germline CDR1 and CDR2: MGHRA and YSYEKL. This CDR3 region has 17 residues. V lost 3 bases and J lost 2, with 17 bases in between. CDR3 sequence reads: CASSHGLKQGTKNIQYF. The CDR3 DNA reads as TGCGCCAGCAGCCATGGGTTGAAACAGGGTACCAAAAACATTCAGTACTTC.

The chain carries TRBV18 and TRBJ1-5; 7 positions agree with TRBD1. Trimming at V came to 6 bases and at J to 6 bases, leaving 11 bases not matched to a gene. Looked up from germline, CDR1 is KGHSH and CDR2 is LQKENI. CDR3 size: 15 residues. As DNA, the CDR3 is TGTGCCAGCTCTTCAGACAGGGCCTTTGGTCAGCCCCAGCATTTT. This gives the protein CASSSDRAFGQPQHF.

The rearrangement uses TRBV19 and TRBJ1-1, with TRBD1 matching 7 bases. CDR3 size: 18 residues. The J segment lost 0 bases and the V segment lost 1 base, leaving 11 bases of the junction unmatched. Germline values: CDR1 LNHDA, CDR2 SQIVND (reference sequence). Here the CDR3 reads CASSIGRTGTALNTEAFF. The CDR3 bases are TGTGCCAGTAGTATAGGAAGGACAGGCACCGCTTTGAACACTGAAGCTTTCTTT.

This chain connects TRBV18 to TRBJ1-2; D might be TRBD1 (5 bases). The CDR3 consists of 16 residues. The V end lost 1 base, the J end lost 1 base, and 13 bases lay between the germline ends. The germline V gene has CDR1 KGHSH and CDR2 LQKENI. The CDR3 protein is CASSPLSGLYNYGYTF. For the CDR3, the DNA is TGTGCCAGCTCACCACTGTCAGGGCTATATAACTATGGCTACACCTTC.

This chain connects TRBV7-3 to TRBJ1-1; maybe TRBD1 (6 bases). CDR1 is SGHTA, CDR2 FQGTGA, per germline. The CDR3 is 14 amino acids. Deletions cut 4 bases from V and 1 base from J, with 10 bases between. The CDR3 DNA is TGTGCCAGCAGCTCGACAGGCCGGAACACTGAAGCTTTCTTT. Translation: CASSSTGRNTEAFF.

This chain joins TRBV10-3 and TRBJ2-3, with D possibly TRBD1 on 6 matching bases. The CDR3 covers 15 residues. Trimming removed 7 bases at V and 5 bases at J, with 19 bases between. Germline V gene sequence: CDR1 ENHRY, CDR2 SYGVKD. The DNA for the CDR3 is TGTGCCATCACCGCAGGGGCCGCGGAAGTAGATACGCAGTATTTT. This codes for CAITAGAAEVDTQYF.

The chain recombines TRBV10-3 with TRBJ1-5; D unclear. Germline loops: CDR1 ENHRY, CDR2 SYGVKD. Trimming removed 0 bases at V and 7 bases at J, with 13 bases between. This CDR3 has 15 amino acids. The chain's CDR3 is CAISESSAVGQPQHF. The CDR3 DNA follows: TGTGCCATCAGTGAGTCTTCGGCAGTTGGACAGCCCCAGCATTTT.